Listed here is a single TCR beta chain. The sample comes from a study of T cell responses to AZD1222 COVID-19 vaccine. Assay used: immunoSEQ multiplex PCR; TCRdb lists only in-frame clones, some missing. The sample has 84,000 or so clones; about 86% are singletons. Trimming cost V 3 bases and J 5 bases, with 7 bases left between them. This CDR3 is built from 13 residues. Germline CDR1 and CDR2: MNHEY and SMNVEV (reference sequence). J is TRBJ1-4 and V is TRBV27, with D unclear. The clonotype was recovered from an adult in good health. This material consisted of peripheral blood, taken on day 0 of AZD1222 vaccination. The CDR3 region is CASSLERNEKLFF. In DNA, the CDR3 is TGTGCCAGCAGTTTGGAGAGAAATGAAAAACTGTTTTTT.